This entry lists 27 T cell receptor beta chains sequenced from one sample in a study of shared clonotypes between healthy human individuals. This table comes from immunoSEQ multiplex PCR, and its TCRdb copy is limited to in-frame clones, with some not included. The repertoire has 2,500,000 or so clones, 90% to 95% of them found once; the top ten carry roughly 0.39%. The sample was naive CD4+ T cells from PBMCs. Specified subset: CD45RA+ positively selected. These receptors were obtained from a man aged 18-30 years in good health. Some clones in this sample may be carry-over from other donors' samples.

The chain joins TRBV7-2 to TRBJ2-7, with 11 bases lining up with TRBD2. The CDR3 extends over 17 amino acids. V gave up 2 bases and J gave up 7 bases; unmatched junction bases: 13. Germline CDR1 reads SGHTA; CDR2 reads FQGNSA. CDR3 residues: CASSLWGGLAATLEQYF. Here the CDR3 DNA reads TGTGCCAGCAGCTTATGGGGGGGACTAGCGGCGACCTTAGAGCAGTACTTC.

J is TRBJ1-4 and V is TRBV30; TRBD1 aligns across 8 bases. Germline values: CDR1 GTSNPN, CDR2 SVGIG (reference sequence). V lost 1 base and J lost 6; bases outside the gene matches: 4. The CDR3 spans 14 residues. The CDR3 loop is CAWSGGTGYEKLFF. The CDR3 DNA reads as TGTGCCTGGAGTGGCGGGACAGGTTATGAAAAACTGTTTTTT. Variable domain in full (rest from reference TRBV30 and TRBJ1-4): SQTIHQWPATLVQPVGSPLSLECTVEGTSNPNLYWYRQAAGRGLQLLFYSVGIGQISSEVPQNLSASRPQDRQFILSSKKLLLSDSGFYLCAWSGGTGYEKLFFGSGTQLSVL.

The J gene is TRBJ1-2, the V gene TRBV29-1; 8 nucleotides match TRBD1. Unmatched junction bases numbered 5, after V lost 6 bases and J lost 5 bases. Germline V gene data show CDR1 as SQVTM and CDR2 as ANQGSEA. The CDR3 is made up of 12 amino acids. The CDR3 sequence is CSVTTGGYGYTF. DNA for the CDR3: TGCAGCGTAACTACAGGGGGGTATGGCTACACCTTC. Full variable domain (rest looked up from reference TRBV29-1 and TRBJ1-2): SAVISQKPSRDICQRGTSLTIQCQVDSQVTMMFWYRQQPGQSLTLIATANQGSEATYESGFVIDKFPISRPNLTFSTLTVSNMSPEDSSIYLCSVTTGGYGYTFGSGTRLTVV.

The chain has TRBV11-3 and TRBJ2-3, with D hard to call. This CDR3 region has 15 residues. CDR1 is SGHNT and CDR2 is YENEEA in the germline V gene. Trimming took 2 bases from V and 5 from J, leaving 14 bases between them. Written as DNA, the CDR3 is TGTGCCAGCAGCTTAACTGGGTTTTCACGAGATACGCAGTATTTT. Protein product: CASSLTGFSRDTQYF. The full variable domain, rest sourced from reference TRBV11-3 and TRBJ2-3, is EAGVVQSPRYKIIEKKQPVAFWCNPISGHNTLYWYLQNLGQGPELLIRYENEEAVDDSQLPKDRFSAERLKGVDSTLKIQPAELGDSAVYLCASSLTGFSRDTQYFGPGTRLTVL.

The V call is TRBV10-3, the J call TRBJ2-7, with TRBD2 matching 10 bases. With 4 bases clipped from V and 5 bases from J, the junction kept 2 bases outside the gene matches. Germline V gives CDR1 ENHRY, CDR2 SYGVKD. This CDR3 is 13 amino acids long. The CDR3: CAISGLAGDEQYF. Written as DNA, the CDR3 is TGTGCCATCAGTGGACTAGCGGGCGACGAGCAGTACTTC.

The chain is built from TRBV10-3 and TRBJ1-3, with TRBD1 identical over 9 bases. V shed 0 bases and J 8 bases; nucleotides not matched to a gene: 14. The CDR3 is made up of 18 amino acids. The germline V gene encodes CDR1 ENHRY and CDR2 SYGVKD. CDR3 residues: CAISESWTGASIRDTIYF. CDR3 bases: TGTGCCATCAGTGAGTCATGGACAGGGGCCTCTATAAGAGACACCATATATTTT.

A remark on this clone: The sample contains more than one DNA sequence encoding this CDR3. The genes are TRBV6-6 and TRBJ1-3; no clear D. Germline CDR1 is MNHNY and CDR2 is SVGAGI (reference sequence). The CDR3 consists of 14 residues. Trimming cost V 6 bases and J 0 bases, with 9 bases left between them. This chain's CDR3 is CASSPGGSGNTIYF. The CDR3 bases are TGTGCCAGCAGCCCTGGCGGCTCTGGAAACACCATATATTTT.

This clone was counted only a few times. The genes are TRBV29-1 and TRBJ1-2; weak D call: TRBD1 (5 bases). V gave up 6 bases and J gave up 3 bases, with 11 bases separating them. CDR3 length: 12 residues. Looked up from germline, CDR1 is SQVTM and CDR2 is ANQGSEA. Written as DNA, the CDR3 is TGCAGCGTCGAGACACAGGACTATGGCTACACCTTC. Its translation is CSVETQDYGYTF.

Written as DNA, the CDR3 is TGCGCCAGCAGCCCAAAACCGGGGGGTACGCAGTATTTT. This codes for CASSPKPGGTQYF. The chain joins TRBV5-1 to TRBJ2-3, with 7 bases lining up with TRBD2. Germline V gene sequence: CDR1 SGHRS, CDR2 YFSETQ. The V gene end was trimmed by 4 bases and the J gene end by 8 bases; junction bases not matched to a gene: 7. The CDR3 consists of 13 residues. Full variable domain (remainder filled in from reference TRBV5-1 and TRBJ2-3): KAGVTQTPRYLIKTRGQQVTLSCSPISGHRSVSWYQQTPGQGLQFLFEYFSETQRNKGNFPGRFSGRQFSNSRSEMNVSTLELGDSALYLCASSPKPGGTQYFGPGTRLTVL.

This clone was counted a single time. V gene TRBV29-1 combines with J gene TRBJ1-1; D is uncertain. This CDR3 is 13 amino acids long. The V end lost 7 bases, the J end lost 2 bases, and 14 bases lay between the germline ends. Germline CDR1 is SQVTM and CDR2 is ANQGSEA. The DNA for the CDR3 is TGCAGCGCCATTGGGCAGTTAAACACTGAAGCTTTCTTT. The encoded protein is CSAIGQLNTEAFF.

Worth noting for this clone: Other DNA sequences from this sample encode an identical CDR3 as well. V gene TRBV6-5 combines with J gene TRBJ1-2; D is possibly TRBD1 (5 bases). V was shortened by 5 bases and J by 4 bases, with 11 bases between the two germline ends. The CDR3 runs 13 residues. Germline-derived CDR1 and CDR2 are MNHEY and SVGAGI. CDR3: CASSAPGFYGYTF. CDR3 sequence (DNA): TGTGCCAGCAGTGCTCCAGGGTTCTATGGCTACACCTTC.

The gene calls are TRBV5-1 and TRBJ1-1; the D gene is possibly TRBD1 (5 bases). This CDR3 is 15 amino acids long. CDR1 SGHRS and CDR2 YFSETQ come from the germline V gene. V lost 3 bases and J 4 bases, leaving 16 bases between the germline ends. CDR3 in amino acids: CASSSGAGVGTEAFF. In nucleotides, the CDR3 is TGCGCCAGCAGCTCCGGAGCGGGGGTTGGCACTGAAGCTTTCTTT.

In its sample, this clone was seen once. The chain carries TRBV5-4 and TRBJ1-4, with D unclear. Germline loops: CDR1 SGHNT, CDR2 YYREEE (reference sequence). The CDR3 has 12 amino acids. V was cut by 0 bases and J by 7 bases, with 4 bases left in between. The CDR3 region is CASSLESEKLFF. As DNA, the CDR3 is TGTGCCAGCAGCTTGGAGAGTGAAAAACTGTTTTTT.

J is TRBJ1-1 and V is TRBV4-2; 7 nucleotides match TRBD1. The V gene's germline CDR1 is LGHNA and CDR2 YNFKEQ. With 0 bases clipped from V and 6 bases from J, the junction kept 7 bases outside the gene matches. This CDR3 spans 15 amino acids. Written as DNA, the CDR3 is TGTGCCAGCAGCCAAGAAAGGGGGCTCGATGCTGAAGCTTTCTTT. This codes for CASSQERGLDAEAFF.

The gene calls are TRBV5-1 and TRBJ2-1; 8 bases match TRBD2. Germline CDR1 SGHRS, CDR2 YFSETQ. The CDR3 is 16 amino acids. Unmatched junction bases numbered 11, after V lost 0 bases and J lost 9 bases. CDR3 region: CASSLGGLAGPLEQFF. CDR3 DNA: TGCGCCAGCAGCTTGGGTGGACTAGCAGGTCCCCTTGAGCAGTTCTTC. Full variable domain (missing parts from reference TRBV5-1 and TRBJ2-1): KAGVTQTPRYLIKTRGQQVTLSCSPISGHRSVSWYQQTPGQGLQFLFEYFSETQRNKGNFPGRFSGRQFSNSRSEMNVSTLELGDSALYLCASSLGGLAGPLEQFFGPGTRLTVL.

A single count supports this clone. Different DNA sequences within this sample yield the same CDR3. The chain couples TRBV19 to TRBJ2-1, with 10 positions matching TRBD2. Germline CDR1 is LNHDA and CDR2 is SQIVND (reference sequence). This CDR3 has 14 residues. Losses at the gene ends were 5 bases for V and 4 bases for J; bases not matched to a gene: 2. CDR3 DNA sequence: TGTGCCAGTAGTGGACTAGCGGTGTACAATGAGCAGTTCTTC. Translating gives CASSGLAVYNEQFF.

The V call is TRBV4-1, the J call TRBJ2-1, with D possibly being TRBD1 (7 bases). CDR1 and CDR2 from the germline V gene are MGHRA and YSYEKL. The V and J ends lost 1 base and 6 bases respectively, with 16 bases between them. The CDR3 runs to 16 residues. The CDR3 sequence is CASSQVTAGGSNEQFF. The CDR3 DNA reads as TGCGCCAGCAGCCAAGTGACGGCAGGGGGGTCCAATGAGCAGTTCTTC.

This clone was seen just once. The CDR3 nucleotides are TGTGCCAGCAACGGTCCAGGCCAAGTGGAGACCCAGTACTTC. Its protein is CASNGPGQVETQYF. The chain is built from TRBV6-1 and TRBJ2-5; D is undetermined. Trimming stripped 7 bases from V and 5 bases from J, with 17 bases between. Germline V gene lookup returns CDR1 MNHNS and CDR2 SASEGT. CDR3 length: 14 residues.

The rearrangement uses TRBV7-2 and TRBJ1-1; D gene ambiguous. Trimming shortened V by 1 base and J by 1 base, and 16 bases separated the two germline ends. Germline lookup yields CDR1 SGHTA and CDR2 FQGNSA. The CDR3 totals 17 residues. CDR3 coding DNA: TGTGCCAGCAGCTTAGGGTCCGACCCATACCAGAACACTGAAGCTTTCTTT. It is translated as CASSLGSDPYQNTEAFF.

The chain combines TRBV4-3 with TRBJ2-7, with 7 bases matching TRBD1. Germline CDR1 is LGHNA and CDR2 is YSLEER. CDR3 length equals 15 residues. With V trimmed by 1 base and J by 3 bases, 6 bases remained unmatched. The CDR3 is CASSQVVTGLYEQYF. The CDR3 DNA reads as TGCGCCAGCAGCCAAGTGGTGACAGGGCTCTACGAGCAGTACTTC.

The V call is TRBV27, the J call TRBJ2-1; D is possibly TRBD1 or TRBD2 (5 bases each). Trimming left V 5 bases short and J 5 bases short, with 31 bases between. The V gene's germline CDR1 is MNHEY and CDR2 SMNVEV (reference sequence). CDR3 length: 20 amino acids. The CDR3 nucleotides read TGTGCCAGCAGTACACGAAGTAAAGGGGAGCAGTTCTCGAGGGACAATGAGCAGTTCTTC. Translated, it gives CASSTRSKGEQFSRDNEQFF.

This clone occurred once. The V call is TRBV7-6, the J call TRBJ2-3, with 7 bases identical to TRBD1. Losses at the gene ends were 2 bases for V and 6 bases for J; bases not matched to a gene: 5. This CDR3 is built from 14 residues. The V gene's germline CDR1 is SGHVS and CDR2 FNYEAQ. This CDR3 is CASSLSRGLDTQYF. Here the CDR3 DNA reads TGTGCCAGCAGCTTAAGTAGGGGGCTTGATACGCAGTATTTT.

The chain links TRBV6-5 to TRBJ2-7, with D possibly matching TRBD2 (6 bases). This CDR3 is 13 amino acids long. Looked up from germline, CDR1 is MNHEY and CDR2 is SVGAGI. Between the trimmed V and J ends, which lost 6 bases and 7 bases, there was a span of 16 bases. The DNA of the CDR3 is TGTGCCAGCAGCCTCCCCGGGGGTAGTGAGCAGTACTTC. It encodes CASSLPGGSEQYF.

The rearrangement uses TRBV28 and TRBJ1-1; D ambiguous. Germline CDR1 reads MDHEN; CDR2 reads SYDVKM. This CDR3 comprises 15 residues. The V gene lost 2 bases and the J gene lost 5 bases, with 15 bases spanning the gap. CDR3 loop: CASSLTWQVMTEAFF. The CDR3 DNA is TGTGCCAGCAGTTTAACTTGGCAGGTTATGACTGAAGCTTTCTTT. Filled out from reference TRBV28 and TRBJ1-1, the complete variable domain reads DVKVTQSSRYLVKRTGEKVFLECVQDMDHENMFWYRQDPGLGLRLIYFSYDVKMKEKGDIPEGYSVSREKKERFSLILESASTNQTSMYLCASSLTWQVMTEAFFGQGTRLTVV.

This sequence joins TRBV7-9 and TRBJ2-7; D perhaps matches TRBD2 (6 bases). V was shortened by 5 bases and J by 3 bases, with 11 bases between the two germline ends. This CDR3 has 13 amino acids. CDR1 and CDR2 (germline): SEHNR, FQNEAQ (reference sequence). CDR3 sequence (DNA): TGTGCCAGCAGCCCTGGGACTTTCTACGAGCAGTACTTC. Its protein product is CASSPGTFYEQYF.

The CDR3: CASVGTGVFYGYTF. DNA for the CDR3: TGTGCCAGCGTGGGGACAGGGGTTTTTTATGGCTACACCTTC. V gene TRBV6-1 combines with J gene TRBJ1-2; TRBD1 matches 10 bases. CDR1 and CDR2 (germline): MNHNS, SASEGT. CDR3 length: 14 amino acids. V lost 8 bases, J lost 5 bases, and 8 bases stayed unmatched.

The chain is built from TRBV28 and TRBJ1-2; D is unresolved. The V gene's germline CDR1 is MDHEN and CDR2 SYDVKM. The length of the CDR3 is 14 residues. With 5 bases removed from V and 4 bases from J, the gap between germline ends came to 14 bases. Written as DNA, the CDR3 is TGTGCCAGCAGTCCCCCCCCGGAGATCTATGGCTACACCTTC. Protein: CASSPPPEIYGYTF.